Below, 11 T cell receptor beta chains from the same sample are listed, as sequenced in a study of T-cell memory formation after mild COVID-19. TCRdb ran MiXCR on the 5' RACE reads and lists one entry per CDR3 protein. This table holds roughly 610,000 distinct CDR3 sequences, 17% found once. The sample consisted of PBMCs or a T cell subset sorted from them (not recorded which). The source is an adult woman who had mild COVID-19 (a few samples of this study predate the infection). Cell type and time point are not known.

V and J are TRBV7-9 and TRBJ2-3, with no clear D. V gave up 3 bases and J gave up 0 bases, with 7 bases separating them. There are 14 residues in the CDR3. Germline V gene data show CDR1 as SEHNR and CDR2 as FQNEAQ (reference sequence). CDR3 sequence: CASSLDHSTDTQYF. The DNA of the CDR3 is TGTGCCAGCAGCTTGGACCATAGCACAGATACGCAGTATTTT.

This chain links TRBV20-1 with TRBJ2-1; maybe TRBD2 (6 bases). This CDR3 has 17 residues. With 3 bases removed from V and 1 base from J, the gap between germline ends came to 19 bases. Germline CDR1 is DFQATT and CDR2 is SNEGSKA (reference sequence). The DNA for the CDR3 is TGCAGTGCTAGCAACTCGCGGGGAGGCCCATCCTACAATGAGCAGTTCTTC. This encodes CSASNSRGGPSYNEQFF.

This clonotype turned up a few times. The chain links TRBV5-4 to TRBJ1-1; D is possibly TRBD1 (6 bases). This CDR3 comprises 12 residues. CDR1 and CDR2 (germline): SGHNT, YYREEE (reference sequence). V was cut by 4 bases and J by 11 bases, with 15 bases left in between. The CDR3 nucleotides read TGTGCCAGCAGCCCCTCTTTGGGGGCCGCTTTCTTT. Translation gives CASSPSLGAAFF. Combining the CDR3 with reference TRBV5-4 and TRBJ1-1 gives the whole variable domain ETGVTQSPTHLIKTRGQQVTLRCSSQSGHNTVSWYQQALGQGPQFIFQYYREEENGRGNFPPRFSGLQFPNYSSELNVNALELDDSALYLCASSPSLGAAFFGQGTRLTVV.

This sequence joins TRBV29-1 and TRBJ1-4; TRBD1 matches 7 bases. In germline, CDR1 is SQVTM, CDR2 ANQGSEA. V lost 4 bases, J lost 2 bases, and 7 bases stayed unmatched. The CDR3 runs to 15 residues. For the CDR3, the DNA is TGCAGCGTTGTTTGGGGACAGACCACTAATGAAAAACTGTTTTTT. Translation gives CSVVWGQTTNEKLFF.

The genes are TRBV20-1 and TRBJ2-3, with unresolved D. The CDR3 covers 14 residues. V was shortened by 3 bases and J by 4 bases, with 14 bases between the two germline ends. CDR1 is DFQATT and CDR2 is SNEGSKA in the germline V gene (reference sequence). CDR3 in DNA: TGCAGTGCTAGGGCGCTAGAGCGACCAGATACGCAGTATTTT. Translation: CSARALERPDTQYF.

This clonotype is termed medium-sized. This chain links TRBV7-2 with TRBJ2-3; 7 nucleotides line up with TRBD2. Germline CDR1 reads SGHTA; CDR2 reads FQGNSA. The CDR3 spans 18 residues. Trimming cost V 2 bases and J 1 base; bases outside gene matches: 12. CDR3 DNA: TGTGCCAGCAGCTTAACCTCTAGCGGTTCCCCGGGCACAGATACGCAGTATTTT. This sequence encodes CASSLTSSGSPGTDTQYF.

CDR3 DNA: TGCGCCAGCAGCCAAGATCCGGCAGGGTCCCTCACCGGGGAGCTGTTTTTT. Translation: CASSQDPAGSLTGELFF. The chain has TRBV4-1 and TRBJ2-2; perhaps TRBD1 as D (5 bases). This CDR3 is built from 17 residues. CDR1 is MGHRA, CDR2 YSYEKL, per germline. Trimming shortened V by 0 bases and J by 4 bases, and 15 bases separated the two germline ends.

The table lists this clonotype with a few counts. This chain joins TRBV5-1 and TRBJ1-6, with 8 bases matching TRBD1. CDR3 length: 16 residues. Germline values: CDR1 SGHRS, CDR2 YFSETQ. The junction had 7 bases not matched to a gene; V was cut back by 2 bases and J by 6 bases. The CDR3 protein is CASSLWTGSINSPLHF. The CDR3 DNA reads TGCGCCAGCAGCTTATGGACAGGGTCGATTAATTCACCCCTCCACTTT.

This clonotype showed up just a few times. J is TRBJ1-1 and V is TRBV29-1; D not resolved. V shed 6 bases and J shed 3 bases, with 5 bases lying between them. The length of the CDR3 is 10 residues. The germline V gene has CDR1 SQVTM and CDR2 ANQGSEA. The CDR3 here is CSVRHTEAFF. For the CDR3, the DNA is TGCAGCGTACGTCACACTGAAGCTTTCTTT.

The chain recombines TRBV7-2 with TRBJ2-3, with D possibly being TRBD1 or TRBD2 (5 bases each). The germline V and J ends were trimmed by 5 bases and 2 bases, with 11 bases remaining between them. This CDR3 contains 14 residues. Germline V gene data show CDR1 as SGHTA and CDR2 as FQGNSA. This CDR3 is CASSLGTITDTQYF. DNA for the CDR3: TGTGCCAGCAGCCTCGGGACCATCACAGATACGCAGTATTTT.

This clonotype was counted a few times. The V and J genes are TRBV10-3 and TRBJ1-1; the D gene is possibly TRBD1 (5 bases). The V and J ends lost 6 bases and 1 base respectively, with 15 bases between them. From germline, CDR1 is ENHRY and CDR2 SYGVKD. The CDR3 has 15 amino acids. The CDR3 here is CAISPGDFPNTEAFF. The CDR3 region has the DNA TGTGCCATCAGCCCTGGGGACTTCCCGAACACTGAAGCTTTCTTT.